The 20 T cell receptor beta chains below all came from one sample that was sequenced in a study of blood T cell repertoires in COVID-19. Method: immunoSEQ multiplex PCR; TCRdb's copy keeps in-frame clones and lacks some. The sample lists over 150,000 clones; roughly 88% were seen once. Sequenced input: peripheral blood. The receptors originated from a man in his 60s with COVID-19, enrolled during active disease.

The chain is built from TRBV7-8 and TRBJ2-1; perhaps TRBD2 as D (6 bases). The V end lost 0 bases, the J end lost 4 bases, and 16 bases lay between the germline ends. The V gene's germline CDR1 is SGHVS and CDR2 FQNEAQ. The CDR3 covers 17 residues. CDR3 residues: CASSLAYPGEFYNEQFF. For the CDR3, the DNA is TGTGCCAGCAGCTTAGCTTACCCGGGAGAGTTTTACAATGAGCAGTTCTTC. The full variable domain, with the rest looked up from reference TRBV7-8 and TRBJ2-1, is GAGVSQSPRYKVAKRGQDVALRCDPISGHVSLFWYQQALGQGPEFLTYFQNEAQLDKSGLPSDRFFAERPEGSVSTLKIQRTQQEDSAVYLCASSLAYPGEFYNEQFFGPGTRLTVL.

The chain carries TRBV6-2 or TRBV6-3 and TRBJ1-1, with no clear D. The germline V gene has CDR1 MNHEY and CDR2 SVGEGT. V shed 5 bases and J shed 4 bases, with 11 bases lying between them. CDR3 size: 13 residues. The CDR3, as DNA: TGTGCCAGCAGTCCCCTAGCCGGCACTGAAGCTTTCTTT. It encodes CASSPLAGTEAFF.

The rearrangement uses TRBV19 and TRBJ1-5; 7 bases align to TRBD1. The CDR3 runs to 13 residues. Losses at the gene ends were 7 bases for V and 5 bases for J; bases not matched to a gene: 5. The germline CDR1 and CDR2 sequences are LNHDA and SQIVND (reference sequence). The CDR3 nucleotides read TGTGCCAGTATTAGACAGGGATATCAGCCCCAGCATTTT. This codes for CASIRQGYQPQHF.

The chain joins TRBV27 to TRBJ2-5; 9 bases are shared with TRBD1. J gave up 5 bases and V 5 bases, and 12 bases lay outside the gene matches. The CDR3 contains 16 residues. Germline V gene lookup returns CDR1 MNHEY and CDR2 SMNVEV (reference sequence). CDR3 DNA sequence: TGTGCCAGCAGTAAGGACAGGGGATTTTTTGTGGAGACCCAGTACTTC. Protein product: CASSKDRGFFVETQYF.

This chain links TRBV12-3 or TRBV12-4 with TRBJ1-1; D possibly corresponds to TRBD1 (5 bases). The CDR3 spans 12 residues. V gave up 6 bases and J gave up 5 bases, with 10 bases separating them. The CDR3 region is CASRQGGTEAFF. In DNA, the CDR3 is TGTGCCAGCAGGCAGGGAGGTACTGAAGCTTTCTTT.

This clone was seen just once. This rearrangement joins TRBV5-1 to TRBJ2-5; D gene unclear. This CDR3 region has 13 residues. Trimming shortened V by 7 bases and J by 3 bases, and 13 bases separated the two germline ends. Germline V gene lookup returns CDR1 SGHRS and CDR2 YFSETQ. The DNA for the CDR3 is TGCGCCAGCGGCCTCCAGAAAGAAGAGACCCAGTACTTC. This gives the protein CASGLQKEETQYF.

The chain has TRBV18 and TRBJ2-1; 10 bases are a match to TRBD2. In germline, CDR1 is KGHSH, CDR2 LQKENI. Trimming removed 4 bases from V and 0 bases from J; junction bases left unmatched: 9. The CDR3 consists of 18 residues. Written as DNA, the CDR3 is TGTGCCAGCTCACAACTACCTCCTAGCGGGAGCTCCTACAATGAGCAGTTCTTC. Translating it yields CASSQLPPSGSSYNEQFF.

This clone was recorded only once. The rearrangement uses TRBV28 and TRBJ1-2; D remains unclear. The CDR3 runs 14 residues. Germline loops: CDR1 MDHEN, CDR2 SYDVKM. The V and J ends lost 4 bases and 4 bases respectively, with 13 bases between them. This CDR3 is CASSSPMPSYGYTF. In DNA, the CDR3 is TGTGCCAGCAGTTCACCCATGCCGAGCTATGGCTACACCTTC.

The genes are TRBV4-3 and TRBJ1-5; possible D gene TRBD1, 6 bases. The germline gives CDR1 LGHNA, CDR2 YSLEER. The CDR3 loop spans 16 amino acids. The V end was cut by 0 bases, the J end by 3 bases, with 12 bases between. The DNA of the CDR3 is TGCGCCAGCAGCCAAGATGTGGGGGCTTACAATCAGCCCCAGCATTTT. This encodes CASSQDVGAYNQPQHF.

This sequence joins TRBV3-1 (or the pseudogene TRBV3-2) and TRBJ1-5; no reliable D call. The CDR3 spans 13 residues. Germline CDR1 reads LGHDT; CDR2 reads YNNKEL (reference sequence). With 0 bases removed from V and 6 bases from J, the gap between germline ends came to 6 bases. For the CDR3, the DNA is TGTGCCAGCAGCCAAGATCGTTTTCAGCCCCAGCATTTT. This encodes CASSQDRFQPQHF.

J is TRBJ2-7 and V is TRBV5-4; 7 positions agree with TRBD2. With V trimmed by 0 bases and J by 3 bases, 6 bases remained unmatched. The germline V gene has CDR1 SGHNT and CDR2 YYREEE (reference sequence). The CDR3 runs to 15 residues. The chain's CDR3 is CASSLAASGNYEQYF. CDR3 in DNA: TGTGCCAGCAGCTTGGCAGCTAGCGGAAACTACGAGCAGTACTTC.

The chain recombines TRBV5-1 with TRBJ2-6, with 9 bases aligning to TRBD1. The CDR3 sequence is 21 residues long. The junction had 18 bases not matched to a gene; V was cut back by 3 bases and J by 2 bases. CDR1 is SGHRS, CDR2 YFSETQ, per germline. The CDR3 DNA sequence: TGCGCCAGCAGCTGGGCGCTCCGGGACAGGGTTGGAGAACCTGGGGCCAACGTCCTGACTTTC. As protein: CASSWALRDRVGEPGANVLTF.

The chain is built from TRBV4-3 and TRBJ2-2; D might be TRBD1 (6 bases). Germline-derived CDR1 and CDR2 are LGHNA and YSLEER. The CDR3 is 15 residues long. V was clipped by 1 base and J by 0 bases, with 6 bases between them. The CDR3 coding sequence is TGCGCCAGCAGCCAAGGACAGGCGAACACCGGGGAGCTGTTTTTT. Amino acids: CASSQGQANTGELFF.

This clone was picked up a small number of times. This chain joins TRBV7-9 and TRBJ1-1; TRBD1 might be the D (5 bases). Deletions cut 2 bases from V and 1 base from J, with 8 bases between. Germline CDR1 is SEHNR and CDR2 is FQNEAQ (reference sequence). CDR3 length: 14 residues. The CDR3 DNA is TGTGCCAGCAGCTTAAACCAGGGGAACACTGAAGCTTTCTTT. It codes for CASSLNQGNTEAFF.

The gene calls are TRBV5-1 and TRBJ1-5; possibly TRBD1 for D (5 bases). This CDR3 is 15 amino acids long. Germline CDR1 and CDR2: SGHRS and YFSETQ. The ends were cut back, 4 bases at V and 1 base at J, with 12 bases in the middle. In DNA, the CDR3 is TGCGCCAGCAGCCCCGGGGGATCAAGCAATCAGCCCCAGCATTTT. Translation: CASSPGGSSNQPQHF. Full variable domain (outside the CDR3, taken from reference TRBV5-1 and TRBJ1-5): KAGVTQTPRYLIKTRGQQVTLSCSPISGHRSVSWYQQTPGQGLQFLFEYFSETQRNKGNFPGRFSGRQFSNSRSEMNVSTLELGDSALYLCASSPGGSSNQPQHFGDGTRLSIL.

The V and J genes are TRBV30 and TRBJ1-1; D may be TRBD1 (6 bases). This CDR3 contains 12 residues. Germline lookup yields CDR1 GTSNPN and CDR2 SVGIG (reference sequence). V lost 8 bases and J lost 8, with 18 bases in between. CDR3 region: CANEGGAREAFF. In DNA, the CDR3 is TGTGCCAATGAGGGGGGGGCCCGGGAAGCTTTCTTT.

The chain joins TRBV7-9 to TRBJ2-1; TRBD2 matches at 8 bases. CDR1 is SEHNR, CDR2 FQNEAQ, per germline (reference sequence). The CDR3 spans 16 residues. After removal of 5 bases from V and 4 bases from J, the junction contained 10 bases not matched to a gene. The CDR3 is CASSPQGLAGYNEQFF. In DNA, the CDR3 is TGTGCCAGCAGCCCCCAGGGATTAGCGGGATACAATGAGCAGTTCTTC.

The chain uses TRBV7-6 and TRBJ2-3, with 11 bases aligning to TRBD2. The germline gives CDR1 SGHVS, CDR2 FNYEAQ. V shed 5 bases and J 4 bases; nucleotides not matched to a gene: 5. The CDR3 has 15 residues. The CDR3 DNA follows: TGTGCCAGCAGCCCCCAGACTAGCGGGGCAGATACGCAGTATTTT. Translation gives CASSPQTSGADTQYF.

The V gene is TRBV14, the J gene TRBJ2-2, with D maybe TRBD2 (5 bases). With 0 bases removed from V and 7 bases from J, the gap between germline ends came to 9 bases. The CDR3 consists of 14 residues. Germline V gives CDR1 SGHDN, CDR2 FVKESK. The CDR3 bases are TGTGCCAGCAGCCAAGAATTGAGGGACGGGGAGCTGTTTTTT. It codes for CASSQELRDGELFF.

This clone was counted only a few times. This chain links TRBV6-6 with TRBJ1-2; unclear D gene. V lost 6 bases and J 6 bases, leaving 17 bases between the germline ends. The CDR3 totals 14 residues. CDR1 and CDR2 (germline): MNHNY, SVGAGI (reference sequence). CDR3 residues: CASRSSGEWNGYTF. In DNA, the CDR3 is TGTGCCAGCAGGTCATCAGGTGAATGGAATGGCTACACCTTC.